The T cell receptor (beta chain) under discussion was sequenced for a study of shared clonotypes between healthy human individuals. TCRdb's table, derived via immunoSEQ multiplex PCR, lists solely in-frame clones and lacks some. The sample holds approximately 180,000 clones, roughly 93% seen once. V lost 7 bases, J lost 2 bases, and 4 bases stayed unmatched. CDR3 length: 14 amino acids. Looked up from germline, CDR1 is MNHNY and CDR2 is SVGAGI (reference sequence). This clonotype was obtained from a woman in her 30s in good health. Sequencing was done on a sample of naive CD4+ T cells sorted from blood. Subset of the sample: CD45RA+ positively selected. This chain uses TRBV6-6 with TRBJ2-3, with TRBD1 matching 9 bases. The DNA for the CDR3 is TGTGCCAGCAACCGGGACAGGGACACAGATACGCAGTATTTT. It encodes CASNRDRDTDTQYF.